This T cell receptor beta chain stems from a study of blood T cells in healthy people across ages (dated by TCRdb to between 2014 and 2017). Background for the entire study: Template switching captured roughly one uniquely barcoded TCR beta cDNA molecule per two T cells in model experiments. Donors were grouped into four age groups: young (average 16 years), middle-aged (about 38), aged (roughly 62) and long-lived (about 90). To avoid experimental bias, donors of different ages were distributed randomly across sequencing lanes. Using deep sequencing normalized with unique cDNA molecular identifiers, the study measured how TCR beta repertoire diversity changes with age. Two additional independent replicas of 1 million unique cDNA reads from the same blood draw were analyzed for two donors (one aged 18 to 30 and one aged 80 or older). Broad study findings and their caveats: Estimates of total diversity from one million sequenced T cells were regarded as lower bounds and underestimates. Bulk unsorted PBMC profiling prevented conclusive comparison of naive and antigen-experienced compartments. A strong correlation was found between observed TCR beta diversity and the percentage of naive T cells measured by flow cytometry. Compared with the aged group, the long-lived group had more naive CD4+ T cells, fewer expanded clones and increased TCR diversity, a pattern suggesting age selection. Because the CMV infection status of the donors was unknown, age-related changes in expanded clonotypes may potentially have been confounded. Observed TCR beta diversity per million T cells fell roughly linearly with age, and a significant reduction was already apparent by age around 40.

Donors were 39 systemically healthy Caucasian individuals from Russia aged roughly 6 to 100 years. Each donor gave ten milliliters of peripheral blood, drawn into EDTA-treated Vacutainer tubes. Ficoll-Paque density-gradient centrifugation was used to isolate PBMCs, with at least 6.5 million per sample. Trizol reagent was used to extract total RNA from the PBMCs, yielding at least 6 micrograms per sample. For every donor, flow cytometry on a PBMC aliquot measured the percentage of naive CD45RAhigh/CD27high T cells. This clonotype was counted a few times. Its antigen is currently not known. No clone much larger than this one lies a single base away; base qualities are absent. Inclusive of the bounding cysteine and phenylalanine, the CDR3 is 12 residues long. The entry retains the CDR3 DNA only, 36 bases that are in frame from base 1. The germline V gene yields SQVTM for CDR1 and ANQGSEA for CDR2. Trimming removed 3 bases from V and 7 bases from J; the gene matches leave 2 bases unexplained.

Libraries came from 5' RACE. TCRdb records Illumina HiSeq 2500 as the sequencer. A second PCR of about 6 to 11 cycles was performed with a sample-barcoded 5' primer and a J-beta primer mix. A unique molecular identifier was introduced onto each TCR beta cDNA molecule by a template-switch 5' adaptor carrying 12 random nucleotides. Each sample yielded at least 2.5 million CDR3-containing paired-end reads. First-strand cDNA was synthesized from all RNA with the Mint cDNA synthesis kit, primed by a TRBC-specific oligonucleotide. Following uracil-DNA glycosylase treatment, all cDNA underwent a first 18-cycle PCR with the universal primers M1SS and BC2_uni_R. On the authors' methods: Normalization of each sample was performed by random selection of 1 million high-quality reads, each carrying a distinct molecular identifier. Reads with shared molecular identifiers were discarded instead of being binned into consensus sequences. MiTCR, run with a Q25 quality threshold and the strictest error-elimination algorithm, handled CDR3 identification, clonotype clustering and error correction. Lower-bound total TCR beta diversity was estimated with a nonparametric unseen species model using Euler transformation. Clones were called with MiXCR by TCRdb after fastp trimmed the public reads at Q25, and only in-frame beta chains were retained. When rows share a CDR3 protein, they turn into one entry using the most common DNA and genes. The V and J calls reflect TCRdb's pipeline rather than the authors' work. The sample includes about 1.6 million distinct CDR3 sequences, with about 35% observed a single time. The top ten constitute around 10% of the sample.

Here the chain combines TRBV29-1 and TRBJ1-1, with 10 junctional bases fitting TRBD1. Sequencing was carried out using blood. The TCR was taken from a woman under 40 in good health. The DNA is as follows: TGCAGCGTTGACCGGGACAGGGGTGAAGCTTTCTTT. Translated, this gives CSVDRDRGEAFF.